This TCR beta chain stems from a study of cytomegalovirus exposure and HLA in healthy donors. Study summary: Within the Caucasian-associated ancestry cluster were roughly 79% of the 398 genotyped donors. Regarding the study as a whole: A previous analysis found most TCR beta V segments productive roughly 87% or roughly 30% of the time. The HLA-A and HLA-B alleles of most subjects were reportedly predicted accurately from TCR beta sequences. In a later analysis, a missense DCLRE1C variant was linked to TCR beta V- and J-gene trimming.

J was trimmed by 3 bases and V by 4 bases; bases with no gene match: 5. CDR3 size: 16 residues. Germline V CDR1 and CDR2: MNHNY, SVGAGI (reference sequence). This clone was counted a single time. Its antigen is as yet unknown. PCR involved 60 Vbeta and 13 Jbeta primers. Repertoires were generated with immunoSEQ multiplex PCR, while TCRdb's copy carries only in-frame clones and drops some. The sample yields 90,000 to 120,000 clones, 82% seen once. The receptor comes from a man in his thirties or forties in good health and CMV-seropositive. This rearrangement joins TRBV6-6 to TRBJ2-2; TRBD2 agrees at 10 bases. The sequenced sample consisted of PBMCs. CDR3 sequence (DNA): TGTGCCAGCAGTTCCATTCTAGCGGGGGACACCGGGGAGCTGTTTTTT. Protein: CASSSILAGDTGELFF.